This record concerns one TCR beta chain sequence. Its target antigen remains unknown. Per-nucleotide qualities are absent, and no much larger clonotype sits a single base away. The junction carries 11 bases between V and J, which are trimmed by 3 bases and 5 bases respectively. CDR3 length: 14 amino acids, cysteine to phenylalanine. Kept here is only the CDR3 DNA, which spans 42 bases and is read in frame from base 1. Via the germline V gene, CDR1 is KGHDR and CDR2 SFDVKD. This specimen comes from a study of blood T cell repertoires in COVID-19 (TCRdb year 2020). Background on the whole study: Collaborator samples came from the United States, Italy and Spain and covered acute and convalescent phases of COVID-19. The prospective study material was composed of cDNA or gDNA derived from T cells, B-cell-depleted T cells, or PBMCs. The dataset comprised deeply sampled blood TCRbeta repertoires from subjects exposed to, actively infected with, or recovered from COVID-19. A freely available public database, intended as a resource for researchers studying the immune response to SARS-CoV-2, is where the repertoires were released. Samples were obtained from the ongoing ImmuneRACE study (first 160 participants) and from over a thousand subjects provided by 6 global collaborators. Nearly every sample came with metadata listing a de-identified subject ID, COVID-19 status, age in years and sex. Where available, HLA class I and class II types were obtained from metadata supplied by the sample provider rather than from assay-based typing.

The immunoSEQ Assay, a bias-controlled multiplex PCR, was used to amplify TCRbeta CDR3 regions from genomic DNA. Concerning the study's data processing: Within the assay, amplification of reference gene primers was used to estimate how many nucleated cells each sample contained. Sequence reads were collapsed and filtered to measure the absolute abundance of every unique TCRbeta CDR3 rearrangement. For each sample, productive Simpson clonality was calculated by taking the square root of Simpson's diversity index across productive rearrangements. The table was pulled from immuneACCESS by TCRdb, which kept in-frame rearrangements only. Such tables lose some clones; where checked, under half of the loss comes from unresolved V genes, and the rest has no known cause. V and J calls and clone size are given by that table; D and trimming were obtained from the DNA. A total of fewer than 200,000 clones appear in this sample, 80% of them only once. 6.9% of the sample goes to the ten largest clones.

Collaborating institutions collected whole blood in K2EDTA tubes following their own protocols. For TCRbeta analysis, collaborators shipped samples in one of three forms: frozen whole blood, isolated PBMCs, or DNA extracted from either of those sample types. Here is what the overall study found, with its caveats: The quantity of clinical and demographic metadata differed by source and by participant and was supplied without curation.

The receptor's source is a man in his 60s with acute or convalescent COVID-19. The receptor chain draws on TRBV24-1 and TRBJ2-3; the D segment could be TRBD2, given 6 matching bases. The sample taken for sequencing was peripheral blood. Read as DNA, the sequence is TGTGCCACCAGTGATCGACTAGGCGGAGATACGCAGTATTTT. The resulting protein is CATSDRLGGDTQYF.